The clone carrying this TCR beta chain came up many times. This sample is part of a study of T cells in Graves' hyperthyroidism and ophthalmopathy. Diagnosing involved the use of clinical symptoms, serum thyroxine and TRAb, thyroid ultrasound and orbital computed tomography. From RNA transcripts, TCR beta CDR3 regions were amplified. An initial round of RT-PCR targeting the TCR CDR3 relied on the HTBI primer set. From the multiplex PCR reads, TCRdb called clonotypes with MiXCR, one entry per CDR3 protein. The sample contains more than 300,000 distinct CDR3 sequences, approximately 18% of which appear only once. The sequenced material came from blood. The TCR comes from a woman aged 25 to 39 with Graves' hyperthyroidism that later progressed to Graves' ophthalmopathy.

The CDR3 spells CATSDLSLADTGELFF. In DNA, the CDR3 is TGTGCCACCAGTGATTTGAGTCTAGCGGACACCGGGGAGCTGTTTTTT. The V gene is TRBV24-1, the J gene TRBJ2-2; 7 bases line up with TRBD2. There are 16 residues in the CDR3. Per the germline V gene, CDR1 is KGHDR and CDR2 is SFDVKD. With 0 bases clipped from V and 3 bases from J, the junction kept 3 bases outside the gene matches.